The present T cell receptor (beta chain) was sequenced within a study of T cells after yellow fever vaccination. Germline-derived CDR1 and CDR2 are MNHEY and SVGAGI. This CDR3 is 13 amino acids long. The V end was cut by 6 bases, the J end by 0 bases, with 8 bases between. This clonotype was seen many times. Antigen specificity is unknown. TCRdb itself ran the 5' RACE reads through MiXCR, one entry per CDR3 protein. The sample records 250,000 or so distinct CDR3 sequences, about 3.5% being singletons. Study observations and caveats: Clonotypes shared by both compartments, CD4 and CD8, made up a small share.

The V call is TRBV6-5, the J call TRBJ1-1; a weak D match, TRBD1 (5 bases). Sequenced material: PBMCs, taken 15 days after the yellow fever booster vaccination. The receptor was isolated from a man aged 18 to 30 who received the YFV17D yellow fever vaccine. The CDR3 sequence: CASRTDMNTEAFF. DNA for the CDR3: TGTGCCAGCAGGACAGACATGAACACTGAAGCTTTCTTT.